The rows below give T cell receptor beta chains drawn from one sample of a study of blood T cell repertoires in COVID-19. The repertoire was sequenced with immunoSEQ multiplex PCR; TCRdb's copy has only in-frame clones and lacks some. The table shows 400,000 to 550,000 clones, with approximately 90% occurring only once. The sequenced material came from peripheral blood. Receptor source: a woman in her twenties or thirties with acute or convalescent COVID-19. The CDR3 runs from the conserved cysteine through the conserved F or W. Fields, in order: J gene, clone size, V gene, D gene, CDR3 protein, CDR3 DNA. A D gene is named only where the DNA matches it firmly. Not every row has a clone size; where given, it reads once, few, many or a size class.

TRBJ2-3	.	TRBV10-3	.	CATATADTQYF	TGTGCCACGGCGACAGCAGATACGCAGTATTTT
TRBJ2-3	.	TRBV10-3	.	CAISSGPRETDTQYF	TGTGCCATCAGTTCCGGGCCGAGGGAGACAGATACGCAGTATTTT
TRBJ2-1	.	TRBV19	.	CASREGYNEQFF	TGTGCCAGTAGGGAGGGATACAATGAGCAGTTCTTC
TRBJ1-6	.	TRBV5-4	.	CASSERPQTGSPLHF	TGTGCCAGCAGCGAACGACCACAAACGGGTTCACCCCTCCACTTT
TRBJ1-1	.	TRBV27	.	CASSFSQTMNTEAFF	TGTGCCAGCAGTTTCTCACAGACCATGAACACTGAAGCTTTCTTT
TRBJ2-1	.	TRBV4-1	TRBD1	CASSQGDRGYNEQFF	TGCGCCAGCAGCCAAGGGGACAGGGGTTACAATGAGCAGTTCTTC
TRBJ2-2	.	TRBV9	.	CASSGRAGELFF	TGTGCCAGCAGCGGCCGGGCCGGGGAGCTGTTTTTT
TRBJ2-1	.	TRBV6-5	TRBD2	CASSRGDAYNEQFF	TGTGCCAGCAGTCGGGGGGATGCCTACAATGAGCAGTTCTTC
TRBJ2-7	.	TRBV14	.	CASSQGSRGFYEQYF	TGTGCCAGCAGCCAAGGTAGTCGGGGTTTCTACGAGCAGTACTTC
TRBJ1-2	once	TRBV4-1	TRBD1	CASSQDQGANYGYTF	TGCGCCAGCAGCCAAGATCAGGGGGCGAACTATGGCTACACCTTC
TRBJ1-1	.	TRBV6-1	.	CASSELAMNTEAFF	TGTGCCAGCAGTGAACTTGCTATGAACACTGAAGCTTTCTTT
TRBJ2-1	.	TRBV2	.	CASSVRYNEQFF	TGTGCCAGCAGTGTGCGCTACAATGAGCAGTTCTTC
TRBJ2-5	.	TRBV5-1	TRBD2	CASSLGTSGGELATQYF	TGCGCCAGCAGCTTGGGGACTAGCGGGGGGGAGTTGGCGACCCAGTACTTC